This T cell receptor beta chain is drawn from a study of response to subunit inactivated influenza vaccine. Study observations and caveats: Authors suggested that a seasonal influenza vaccination recruits few new T cells each time.

Germline CDR1 and CDR2: MNHNS and SASEGT. The V gene end was trimmed by 2 bases and the J gene end by 3 bases; junction bases not matched to a gene: 6. This CDR3 has 16 residues. This clonotype was seen a few times. Its antigen is not known. TCRdb processed the RT-PCR reads anew with MiXCR; each CDR3 protein has one entry. The repertoire has just under 250,000 distinct CDR3 sequences, more than 10% of them found once; the top ten carry about 7.8%. The material sequenced was non-naive T cells sorted from PBMCs, taken roughly 15 days before vaccination. The source is a man aged 50-60 years who received an inactivated influenza vaccine. The chain links TRBV6-1 to TRBJ2-7; 11 nucleotides align to TRBD1. The CDR3 coding sequence is TGTGCCAGCAGTGAAACCCCGGGACAGGGGGTCTACGAGCAGTACTTC. Amino acid sequence: CASSETPGQGVYEQYF.